This T cell receptor beta chain was retrieved from a study of CD8+ T cells in alopecia areata. Sequencing used cDNA as its template, made by extracting RNA and reverse transcribing it. Method: immunoSEQ multiplex PCR; TCRdb's copy keeps in-frame clones and lacks some. Of approximately 210,000 clones in the sample, approximately 56% are singletons; the top ten hold about 3%. The CDR3 covers 16 residues. Per the germline V gene, CDR1 is GTSNPN and CDR2 is SVGIG (reference sequence). Treatment noted: oral pan-JAK inhibitor, 5-10 mg twice daily. The V call is TRBV30, the J call TRBJ2-5; no reliable D call. The better agreement between TRBJ2-7 and the DNA end casts doubt on the J call. This TCR derives from a human donor with alopecia areata. Sequencing used CD4+ T cells sorted from blood, obtained at week 4, from a patient treated with tofacitinib. For the CDR3, the DNA is TGTGCCTGGAGTGTACCTCGGACCTCCCTGATCTACGAGCAGTACTTC. Translation: CAWSVPRTSLIYEQYF.